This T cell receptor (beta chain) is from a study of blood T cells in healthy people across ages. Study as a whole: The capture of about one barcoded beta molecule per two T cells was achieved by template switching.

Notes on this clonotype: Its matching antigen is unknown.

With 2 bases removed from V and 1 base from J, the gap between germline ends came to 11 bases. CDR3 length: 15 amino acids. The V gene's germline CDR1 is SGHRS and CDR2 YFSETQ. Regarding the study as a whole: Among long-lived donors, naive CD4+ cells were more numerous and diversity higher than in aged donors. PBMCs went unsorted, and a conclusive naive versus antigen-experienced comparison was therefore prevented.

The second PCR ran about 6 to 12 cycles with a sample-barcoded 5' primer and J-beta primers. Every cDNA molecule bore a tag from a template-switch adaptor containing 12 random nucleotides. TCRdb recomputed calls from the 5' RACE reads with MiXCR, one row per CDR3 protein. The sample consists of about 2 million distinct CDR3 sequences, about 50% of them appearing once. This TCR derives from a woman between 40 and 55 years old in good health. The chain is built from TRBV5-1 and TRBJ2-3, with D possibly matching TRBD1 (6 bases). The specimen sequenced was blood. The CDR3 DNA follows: TGCGCCAGCAGCTTCCAGGGGTCGCGCACAGATACGCAGTATTTT. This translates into CASSFQGSRTDTQYF.